This TCR beta chain was captured by sequencing in a study of T cell responses to AZD1222 COVID-19 vaccine. Study-level information: Pooling covered second doses at about 4 or about 12 weeks. Study-wide findings and caveats: Sampling captured repertoires only after the peak T cell response.

In the case of this clone: Its target is not known.

Germline V gene sequence: CDR1 SGHNT, CDR2 YYREEE (reference sequence). The trim removed 1 base at V and 4 bases at J, leaving 7 bases unmatched. The CDR3 runs to 15 residues. TCRdb's copy holds only in-frame clones and misses some; the assay was immunoSEQ multiplex PCR. This table holds around 130,000 clones, 70% to 90% found once. The receptor's source is an adult in good health. This material consisted of peripheral blood, taken on day 0 of AZD1222 vaccination. The chain employs TRBV5-4 and TRBJ1-2; 7 positions agree with TRBD1. CDR3 amino acids: CASSLNGGQSYGYTF. Written as DNA, the CDR3 is TGTGCCAGCAGCTTGAACGGGGGACAGTCCTATGGCTACACCTTC. The variable domain in full, completed from reference TRBV5-4 and TRBJ1-2, reads ETGVTQSPTHLIKTRGQQVTLRCSSQSGHNTVSWYQQALGQGPQFIFQYYREEENGRGNFPPRFSGLQFPNYSSELNVNALELDDSALYLCASSLNGGQSYGYTFGSGTRLTVV.